Sequencing of this T cell receptor beta chain was carried out in a study of T cells in Graves' hyperthyroidism and ophthalmopathy. The CDR3 extends over 15 amino acids. Germline lookup yields CDR1 SSHAT and CDR2 FNYEAQ (reference sequence). Study-wide results and limits: A 13 V-J model separated ophthalmopathy from stable hyperthyroidism.

Points on this clonotype: Its target is unknown. An end of the junction does not agree with germline; a read error may underlie this.

Template material for amplifying TCR beta CDR3 regions consisted of RNA transcripts. In the first-round RT-PCR of the TCR CDR3, the HTBI primer set was used. TCRdb ran MiXCR on the multiplex PCR reads and lists one entry per CDR3 protein. The profile shows roughly 400,000 distinct CDR3 sequences, about 14% of them singletons. This receptor was identified in a man aged 50-60 years with Graves' ophthalmopathy. The sequenced sample was blood. The chain has TRBV7-7 and TRBJ2-5; TRBD1 or TRBD2 may be the D gene (5 bases each). CDR3 in DNA: TGTGCTAGCAGCTTAGGGGCCGGGACGTCGGAGACCCAGTACTTC. Translating it yields CASSLGAGTSETQYF. Full variable domain (remainder filled in from reference TRBV7-7 and TRBJ2-5): GAGVSQSPRYKVTKRGQDVTLRCDPISSHATLYWYQQALGQGPEFLTYFNYEAQPDKSGLPSDRFSAERPEGSISTLTIQRTEQRDSAMYRCASSLGAGTSETQYFGPGTRLLVL.